One and the same sample provided the 32 T cell receptor beta chains below, sequenced in a study of T cell responses to AZD1222 COVID-19 vaccine. Repertoires were generated with immunoSEQ multiplex PCR, while TCRdb's copy carries only in-frame clones and drops some. The table lists about 120,000 clones, approximately 87% of them singletons, with about 10% in the top ten. The material was peripheral blood, obtained on day 0 of AZD1222 vaccination. These receptors were obtained from an adult in good health.

The V call is TRBV27, the J call TRBJ2-7; TRBD1 or TRBD2 may be the D gene (5 bases each). CDR3 length equals 13 residues. The V end lost 8 bases, the J end lost 2 bases, and 13 bases lay between the germline ends. The germline CDR1 and CDR2 sequences are MNHEY and SMNVEV (reference sequence). CDR3 sequence reads: CASSGTVAYEQYF. The CDR3 coding sequence is TGTGCCAGCTCTGGGACGGTTGCCTACGAGCAGTACTTC.

The chain combines TRBV28 with TRBJ1-2; no definite D call. V lost 5 bases to trimming and J lost 6 bases, with 13 bases between them. Germline-derived CDR1 and CDR2 are MDHEN and SYDVKM. There are 13 residues in the CDR3. The CDR3 nucleotides read TGTGCCAGCAGTCCCTCCCCCGGGCATGGCTACACCTTC. It specifies CASSPSPGHGYTF.

This sequence joins TRBV10-1 and TRBJ2-3; D is unresolved. CDR3 length equals 14 residues. Germline V lookup: CDR1 WNHNN, CDR2 SYGVQD (reference sequence). V was shortened by 6 bases and J by 4 bases, with 14 bases between the two germline ends. The CDR3 coding sequence is TGCGCCAGCAGACCCGAATCCCTATCAGATACGCAGTATTTT. This gives the protein CASRPESLSDTQYF.

This sequence joins TRBV7-3 and TRBJ1-1, with unresolved D. V was pared by 1 base and J by 0 bases, with 9 bases between. This CDR3 region has 15 residues. Germline loops: CDR1 SGHTA, CDR2 FQGTGA. CDR3 residues: CASSLIWGMNTEAFF. Written as DNA, the CDR3 is TGTGCCAGCAGCTTAATCTGGGGTATGAACACTGAAGCTTTCTTT.

The V and J genes are TRBV4-1 and TRBJ2-7, with 12 bases identical to TRBD2. CDR3 length: 18 amino acids. V gave up 1 base and J gave up 3 bases; unmatched junction bases: 10. The germline V gene has CDR1 MGHRA and CDR2 YSYEKL. This chain's CDR3 is CASSQGASGRARSYEQYF. CDR3 bases: TGCGCCAGCAGCCAAGGGGCTAGCGGGAGGGCCCGGAGCTACGAGCAGTACTTC.

As regards this clone: Germline and junction disagree at one end, which may indicate a read error. This chain uses TRBV14 with TRBJ2-5, with D possibly matching TRBD1 (5 bases). The germline V gene has CDR1 SGHDN and CDR2 FVKESK. The CDR3 is made up of 13 amino acids. The CDR3 region has the DNA TGTGCCAGCAGCCAAGAACGGTCCGGCCTGGGGCACTTC. Its translation is CASSQERSGLGHF.

V gene TRBV6-2 or TRBV6-3 combines with J gene TRBJ1-2; D uncertain. Trimming cost V 2 bases and J 5 bases, with 6 bases left between them. The CDR3 is made up of 12 amino acids. CDR1 and CDR2 (germline): MNHEY, SVGEGT. The CDR3 protein is CASSYGKYGYTF. The DNA for the CDR3 is TGTGCCAGCAGTTACGGGAAATATGGCTACACCTTC.

The gene calls are TRBV5-6 and TRBJ1-2; the match to TRBD1 covers 7 bases. The CDR3 is 14 amino acids. Germline CDR1 SGHDT, CDR2 YYEEEE. V was pared by 0 bases and J by 7 bases, with 6 bases of the junction left unmatched. The CDR3 spells CASSLAVTGLGYTF. CDR3 in DNA: TGTGCCAGCAGCTTGGCCGTGACAGGGCTTGGCTACACCTTC. The entire variable domain, with the rest obtained from reference TRBV5-6 and TRBJ1-2, is as follows: DAGVTQSPTHLIKTRGQQVTLRCSPKSGHDTVSWYQQALGQGPQFIFQYYEEEERQRGNFPDRFSGHQFPNYSSELNVNALLLGDSALYLCASSLAVTGLGYTFGSGTRLTVV.

V usage is TRBV6-5 and J usage is TRBJ1-2; 7 bases map to TRBD1. The CDR3 spans 14 residues. With V trimmed by 6 bases and J by 8 bases, 12 bases remained unmatched. Germline CDR1 MNHEY, CDR2 SVGAGI. The CDR3 loop reads CASRRTNTGEGYTF. CDR3 nucleotides: TGTGCCAGCAGGCGGACAAACACAGGGGAGGGCTACACCTTC.

The V and J genes are TRBV29-1 and TRBJ1-1; 8 nucleotides line up with TRBD1. The germline gives CDR1 SQVTM, CDR2 ANQGSEA. J gave up 8 bases and V 4 bases, and 6 bases lay outside the gene matches. The CDR3 totals 12 residues. CDR3 sequence reads: CSVGTGGWEAFF. CDR3 bases: TGCAGCGTTGGAACAGGGGGGTGGGAAGCTTTCTTT. The full variable domain, with the rest looked up from reference TRBV29-1 and TRBJ1-1, is SAVISQKPSRDICQRGTSLTIQCQVDSQVTMMFWYRQQPGQSLTLIATANQGSEATYESGFVIDKFPISRPNLTFSTLTVSNMSPEDSSIYLCSVGTGGWEAFFGQGTRLTVV.

The V gene is TRBV9, the J gene TRBJ1-5; no clear D. Germline CDR1 SGDLS, CDR2 YYNGEE. V was pared by 0 bases and J by 9 bases, with 13 bases between. CDR3 length equals 14 residues. The CDR3 DNA sequence: TGTGCCAGCAGCGTAGGGGGATCTATGCTGCCCCAGCATTTT. This translates into CASSVGGSMLPQHF.

The genes are TRBV28 and TRBJ2-7; D is uncertain. Germline assignment: CDR1 MDHEN and CDR2 SYDVKM. This CDR3 is 12 amino acids long. V was trimmed by 2 bases and J by 7 bases, leaving 9 bases between them. The CDR3 reads CASSLPQLEQYF. CDR3 DNA sequence: TGTGCCAGCAGTTTACCCCAATTAGAGCAGTACTTC. Drawing the rest from reference TRBV28 and TRBJ2-7, the complete variable domain is DVKVTQSSRYLVKRTGEKVFLECVQDMDHENMFWYRQDPGLGLRLIYFSYDVKMKEKGDIPEGYSVSREKKERFSLILESASTNQTSMYLCASSLPQLEQYFGPGTRLTVT.

The chain employs TRBV5-1 and TRBJ1-1; 8 bases are a match to TRBD1. CDR3 length: 13 amino acids. Germline lookup yields CDR1 SGHRS and CDR2 YFSETQ. V lost 4 bases to trimming and J lost 5 bases; unmatched junction nucleotides: 4. CDR3 coding DNA: TGCGCCAGCAGCCCTCGACAGGGGACTGAAGCTTTCTTT. Translated: CASSPRQGTEAFF.

The chain employs TRBV27 and TRBJ2-2; TRBD1 is a possible D gene (6 bases). This CDR3 is built from 14 residues. Germline V CDR1 and CDR2: MNHEY, SMNVEV (reference sequence). Trimming removed 4 bases at V and 6 bases at J, with 12 bases between. Here the CDR3 reads CASSSPGAAGELFF. The CDR3 coding sequence is TGTGCCAGCAGTTCGCCAGGGGCGGCCGGGGAGCTGTTTTTT.

This chain joins TRBV5-1 and TRBJ1-1; 7 bases align to TRBD1. The CDR3 sequence is 14 residues long. CDR1 and CDR2 (germline): SGHRS, YFSETQ. Unmatched junction bases numbered 5, after V lost 1 base and J lost 5 bases. For the CDR3, the DNA is TGCGCCAGCAGCTTGAAAGGGGGCAGAACTGAAGCTTTCTTT. Translating gives CASSLKGGRTEAFF.

This chain joins TRBV4-2 and TRBJ1-6; D is ambiguous. Between the trimmed V and J ends, which lost 0 bases and 9 bases, there was a span of 6 bases. Germline CDR1 LGHNA, CDR2 YNFKEQ. This CDR3 has 13 amino acids. DNA of the CDR3: TGTGCCAGCAGCCAAGAAACAAGTTCACCCCTCCACTTT. Amino acids: CASSQETSSPLHF.

The genes are TRBV28 and TRBJ2-1, with 8 bases matching TRBD2. This CDR3 contains 14 residues. V was pared by 8 bases and J by 6 bases, with 9 bases of the junction left unmatched. Looked up from germline, CDR1 is MDHEN and CDR2 is SYDVKM. The CDR3 DNA follows: TGTGCCAGCTATACTACGGGAGGGGTCAATGAGCAGTTCTTC. Translating it yields CASYTTGGVNEQFF.

This chain links TRBV7-2 with TRBJ2-7, with D unclear. Trimming removed 1 base from V and 1 base from J, with 20 bases in between. Germline V lookup: CDR1 SGHTA, CDR2 FQGNSA. This CDR3 contains 18 residues. CDR3 sequence: CASSLDLMRPGNSYEQYF. The DNA for the CDR3 is TGTGCCAGCAGCTTAGATCTTATGCGGCCCGGAAATTCCTACGAGCAGTACTTC. Filled out from reference TRBV7-2 and TRBJ2-7, the complete variable domain reads GAGVSQSPSNKVTEKGKDVELRCDPISGHTALYWYRQSLGQGLEFLIYFQGNSAPDKSGLPSDRFSAERTGGSVSTLTIQRTQQEDSAVYLCASSLDLMRPGNSYEQYFGPGTRLTVT.

The chain uses TRBV5-6 and TRBJ2-7; D call uncertain. Trimming cost V 3 bases and J 3 bases, with 13 bases left between them. This CDR3 is built from 14 residues. The germline V gene encodes CDR1 SGHDT and CDR2 YYEEEE. CDR3 in amino acids: CASSSLTGFYEQYF. The CDR3, as DNA: TGTGCCAGCAGCTCATTGACCGGGTTCTACGAGCAGTACTTC.

The chain is built from TRBV5-1 and TRBJ2-1; no definite D call. CDR3 length: 17 amino acids. The germline V gene has CDR1 SGHRS and CDR2 YFSETQ. V lost 0 bases, J lost 4 bases, and 17 bases lay in between. CDR3 in DNA: TGCGCCAGCAGCTTGGAAGTGGGCTCTCTAATGTACAATGAGCAGTTCTTC. Residues: CASSLEVGSLMYNEQFF.

The V gene is TRBV4-3, the J gene TRBJ2-6; 14 bases align to TRBD2. This CDR3 is built from 20 residues. Germline V gene lookup returns CDR1 LGHNA and CDR2 YSLEER. Trimming removed 6 bases from V and 0 bases from J; junction bases left unmatched: 10. CDR3 in amino acids: CASSRQGLAGVPSGANVLTF. CDR3 nucleotides: TGCGCCAGCAGTCGCCAGGGACTAGCGGGAGTTCCCTCTGGGGCCAACGTCCTGACTTTC.

The chain has TRBV19 and TRBJ2-3; 10 bases line up with TRBD1. The CDR3 totals 15 residues. Per the germline V gene, CDR1 is LNHDA and CDR2 is SQIVND (reference sequence). J gave up 2 bases and V 5 bases, and 4 bases lay outside the gene matches. This CDR3 reads CASSWTGGTTDTQYF. The DNA of the CDR3 is TGTGCCAGTAGTTGGACAGGGGGGACCACAGATACGCAGTATTTT.

This chain links TRBV4-3 with TRBJ1-1, with 7 bases fitting TRBD1. V shed 0 bases and J 11 bases; nucleotides not matched to a gene: 6. CDR1 is LGHNA, CDR2 YSLEER, per germline. This CDR3 spans 13 amino acids. The CDR3: CASSQDYWGQAFF. CDR3 coding DNA: TGCGCCAGCAGCCAAGATTATTGGGGACAGGCTTTCTTT.

This clone was counted between two and nine times. This chain links TRBV30 with TRBJ1-3, with D uncertain. CDR3 size: 15 residues. CDR1 and CDR2 (germline): GTSNPN, SVGIG (reference sequence). Trimming removed 0 bases from V and 0 bases from J, with 9 bases in between. The DNA for the CDR3 is TGTGCCTGGAGTGTAAGCCAGCTCTCTGGAAACACCATATATTTT. It is translated as CAWSVSQLSGNTIYF.

The rearrangement joins TRBV19 to TRBJ2-2, with D perhaps TRBD1 or TRBD2 (5 bases each). Germline CDR1 is LNHDA and CDR2 is SQIVND (reference sequence). This CDR3 region has 14 residues. The V and J ends lost 3 bases and 5 bases respectively, with 10 bases between them. The CDR3 is CASSIEGQTGELFF. CDR3 in DNA: TGTGCCAGTAGTATTGAGGGGCAGACCGGGGAGCTGTTTTTT.

This clone has just one count. The gene calls are TRBV28 and TRBJ2-4, with D tentatively TRBD2 (5 bases). The length of the CDR3 is 17 residues. Looked up from germline, CDR1 is MDHEN and CDR2 is SYDVKM. Between the trimmed V and J ends, which lost 3 bases and 1 base, there was a span of 16 bases. CDR3 coding DNA: TGTGCCAGCAGTTTCACCGGCGGCCGAGGGGCCAAAAACATTCAGTACTTC. Its protein product is CASSFTGGRGAKNIQYF.

The rearrangement joins TRBV7-9 to TRBJ2-2; D perhaps matches TRBD1 (7 bases). The CDR3 runs 16 residues. Looked up from germline, CDR1 is SEHNR and CDR2 is FQNEAQ (reference sequence). With 1 base removed from V and 3 bases from J, the gap between germline ends came to 12 bases. The CDR3 spells CASSLGSGGYTGELFF. CDR3 DNA sequence: TGTGCCAGCAGCTTAGGCTCAGGGGGGTACACCGGGGAGCTGTTTTTT. The whole variable domain, filled in from reference TRBV7-9 and TRBJ2-2, reads DTGVSQNPRHKITKRGQNVTFRCDPISEHNRLYWYRQTLGQGPEFLTYFQNEAQLEKSRLLSDRFSAERPKGSFSTLEIQRTEQGDSAMYLCASSLGSGGYTGELFFGEGSRLTVL.

The chain joins TRBV28 to TRBJ2-7; D gene ambiguous. CDR1 MDHEN and CDR2 SYDVKM come from the germline V gene. The CDR3 has 13 residues. V lost 7 bases, J lost 3 bases, and 13 bases lay in between. CDR3 bases: TGTGCCAGCACCCCCCAGCAGGACTACGAGCAGTACTTC. Translation: CASTPQQDYEQYF.

The chain employs TRBV5-1 and TRBJ1-1; 7 nucleotides agree with TRBD1. Germline values: CDR1 SGHRS, CDR2 YFSETQ. The CDR3 has 16 residues. V lost 1 base, J lost 1 base, and 7 bases stayed unmatched. Here the CDR3 reads CASSLLGTAENTEAFF. CDR3 in DNA: TGCGCCAGCAGCTTGTTAGGGACAGCGGAGAACACTGAAGCTTTCTTT.

The rearrangement uses TRBV7-3 and TRBJ2-1; 12 positions agree with TRBD2. J lost 4 bases, V lost 5 bases, and 6 bases had no gene match. Germline assignment: CDR1 SGHTA and CDR2 FQGTGA. This CDR3 has 16 residues. The CDR3 DNA reads as TGTGCCAGCAGCCGCGGACTAGCGGGGCCATACAATGAGCAGTTCTTC. It translates to CASSRGLAGPYNEQFF.

V and J are TRBV5-1 and TRBJ1-2; 8 bases align to TRBD1. This CDR3 region has 13 residues. After removal of 4 bases from V and 8 bases from J, the junction contained 7 bases not matched to a gene. In germline, CDR1 is SGHRS, CDR2 YFSETQ. The CDR3 region has the DNA TGCGCCAGCAGCCCGACAGGGGATGGAGGCTACACCTTC. Amino acids: CASSPTGDGGYTF.

The V and J genes are TRBV27 and TRBJ1-4; D remains unclear. Trimming shortened V by 6 bases and J by 0 bases, and 8 bases separated the two germline ends. The CDR3 sequence is 14 residues long. Germline CDR1 and CDR2: MNHEY and SMNVEV (reference sequence). In DNA form, the CDR3 reads TGTGCCAGCAGCTCCGTTGCAACTAATGAAAAACTGTTTTTT. Its translation is CASSSVATNEKLFF.